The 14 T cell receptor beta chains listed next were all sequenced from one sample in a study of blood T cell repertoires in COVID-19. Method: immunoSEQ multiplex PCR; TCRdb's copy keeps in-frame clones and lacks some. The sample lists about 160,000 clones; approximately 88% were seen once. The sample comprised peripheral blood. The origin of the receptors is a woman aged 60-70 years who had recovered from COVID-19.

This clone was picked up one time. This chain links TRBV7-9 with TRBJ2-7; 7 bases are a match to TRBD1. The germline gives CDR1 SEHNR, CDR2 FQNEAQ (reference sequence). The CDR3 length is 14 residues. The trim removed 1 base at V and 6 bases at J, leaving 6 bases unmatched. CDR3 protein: CASSLVGGVSEQYF. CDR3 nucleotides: TGTGCCAGCAGCTTAGTAGGGGGCGTATCCGAGCAGTACTTC.

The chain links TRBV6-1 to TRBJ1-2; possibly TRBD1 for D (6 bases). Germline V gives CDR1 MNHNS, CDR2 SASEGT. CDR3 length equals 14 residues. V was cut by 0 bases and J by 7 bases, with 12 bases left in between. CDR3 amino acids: CASSEAPKTGGYTF. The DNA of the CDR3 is TGTGCCAGCAGTGAAGCCCCCAAGACAGGTGGCTACACCTTC.

CDR3 coding DNA: TGTGCCAGCAGCTCTCCGGGACATTTCAGGGAGCTGTTTTTT. The encoded protein is CASSSPGHFRELFF. V gene TRBV7-2 combines with J gene TRBJ2-2, with D possibly matching TRBD1 (6 bases). The V gene lost 4 bases and the J gene lost 9 bases, with 15 bases spanning the gap. CDR1 is SGHTA, CDR2 FQGNSA, per germline. The CDR3 has 14 residues.

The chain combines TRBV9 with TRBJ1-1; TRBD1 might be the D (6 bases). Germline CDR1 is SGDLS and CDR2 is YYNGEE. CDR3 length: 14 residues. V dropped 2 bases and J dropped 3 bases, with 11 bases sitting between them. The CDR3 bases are TGTGCCAGCAGCGTGGGGGCCGGGGACACTGAAGCTTTCTTT. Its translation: CASSVGAGDTEAFF.

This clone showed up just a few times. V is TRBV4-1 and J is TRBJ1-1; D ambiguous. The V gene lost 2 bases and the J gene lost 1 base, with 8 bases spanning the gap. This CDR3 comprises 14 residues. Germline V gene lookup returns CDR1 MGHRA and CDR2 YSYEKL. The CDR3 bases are TGCGCCAGCAGCCAAAGACTGTCGAACACTGAAGCTTTCTTT. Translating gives CASSQRLSNTEAFF.

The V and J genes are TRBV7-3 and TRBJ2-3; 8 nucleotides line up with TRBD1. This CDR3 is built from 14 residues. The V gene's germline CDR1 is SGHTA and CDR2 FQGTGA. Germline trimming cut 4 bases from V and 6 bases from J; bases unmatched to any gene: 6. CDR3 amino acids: CASSSGQGADTQYF. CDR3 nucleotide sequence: TGTGCCAGCAGCTCCGGACAGGGTGCGGATACGCAGTATTTT.

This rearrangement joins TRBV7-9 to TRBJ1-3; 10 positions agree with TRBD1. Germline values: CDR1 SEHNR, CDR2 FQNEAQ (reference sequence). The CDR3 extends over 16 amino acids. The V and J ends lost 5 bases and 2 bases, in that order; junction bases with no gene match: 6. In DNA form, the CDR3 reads TGTGCCAGCAGCCCCCGGACAGGGGGTCCTGGAAACACCATATATTTT. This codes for CASSPRTGGPGNTIYF.

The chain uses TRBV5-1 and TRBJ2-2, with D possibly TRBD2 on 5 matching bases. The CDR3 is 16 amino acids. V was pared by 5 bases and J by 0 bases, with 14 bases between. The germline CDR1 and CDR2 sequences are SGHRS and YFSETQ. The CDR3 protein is CASSLLAGANTGELFF. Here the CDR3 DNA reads TGCGCCAGCAGTCTTCTGGCGGGTGCGAACACCGGGGAGCTGTTTTTT.

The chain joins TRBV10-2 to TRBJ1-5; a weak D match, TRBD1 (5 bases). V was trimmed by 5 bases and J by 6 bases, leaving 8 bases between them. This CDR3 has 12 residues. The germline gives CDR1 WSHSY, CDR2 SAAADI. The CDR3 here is CASSPQGQPQHF. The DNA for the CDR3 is TGCGCCAGCAGTCCCCAGGGTCAGCCCCAGCATTTT.

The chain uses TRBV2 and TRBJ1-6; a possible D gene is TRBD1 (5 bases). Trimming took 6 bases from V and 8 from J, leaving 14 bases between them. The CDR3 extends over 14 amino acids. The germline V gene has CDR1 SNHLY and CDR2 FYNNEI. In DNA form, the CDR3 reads TGTGCCAGCAGGGACACGAACCTTTATTCACCCCTCCACTTT. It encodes CASRDTNLYSPLHF. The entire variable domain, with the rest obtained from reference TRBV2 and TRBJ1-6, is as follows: EPEVTQTPSHQVTQMGQEVILRCVPISNHLYFYWYRQILGQKVEFLVSFYNNEISEKSEIFDDQFSVERPDGSNFTLKIRSTKLEDSAMYFCASRDTNLYSPLHFGNGTRLTVT.

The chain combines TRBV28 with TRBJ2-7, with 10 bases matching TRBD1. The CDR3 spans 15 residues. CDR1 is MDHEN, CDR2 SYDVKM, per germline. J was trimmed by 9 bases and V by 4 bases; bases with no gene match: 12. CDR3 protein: CASSSGQGPTLAQYF. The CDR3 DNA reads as TGTGCCAGCAGTTCGGGACAGGGGCCAACTCTGGCGCAGTACTTC.

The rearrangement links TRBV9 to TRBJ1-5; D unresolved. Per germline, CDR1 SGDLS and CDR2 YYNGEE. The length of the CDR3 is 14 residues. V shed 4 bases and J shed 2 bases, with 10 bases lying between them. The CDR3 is CASSLNGGNQPQHF. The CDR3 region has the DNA TGTGCCAGCAGCTTAAACGGGGGCAATCAGCCCCAGCATTTT.

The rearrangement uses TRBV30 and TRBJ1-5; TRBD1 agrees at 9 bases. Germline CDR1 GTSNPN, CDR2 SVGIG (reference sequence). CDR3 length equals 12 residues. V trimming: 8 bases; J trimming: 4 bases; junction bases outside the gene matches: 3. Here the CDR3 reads CAAGTGNQPQHF. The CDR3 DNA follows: TGTGCCGCGGGGACAGGGAATCAGCCCCAGCATTTT.

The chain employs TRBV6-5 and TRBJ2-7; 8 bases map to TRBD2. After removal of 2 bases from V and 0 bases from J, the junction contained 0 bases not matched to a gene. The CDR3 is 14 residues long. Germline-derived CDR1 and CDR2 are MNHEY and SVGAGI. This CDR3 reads CASSYLAGSYEQYF. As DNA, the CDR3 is TGTGCCAGCAGTTACCTAGCGGGCTCCTACGAGCAGTACTTC.